These T cell receptor beta chains were read from a single sample in a study of blood T cell repertoires in COVID-19. The assay was immunoSEQ multiplex PCR, and TCRdb's table has in-frame clones only and misses some. Of under 300,000 clones listed, roughly 88% are singletons. Sequenced material: peripheral blood. The source of these receptors is a young woman with active or convalescent COVID-19. The CDR3 runs from the conserved cysteine through the conserved F or W. The order of the fields is V gene, clone size, J gene, D gene, CDR3 DNA, CDR3 protein. A D gene is named only where the DNA matches it firmly. Only some rows state a clone size, as once, few, many or a class for expanded clones.

v_call: TRBV2
clone_size: NA
j_call: TRBJ2-7
d_call: TRBD2
cdr3_nt: TGTGCCAGCCTCTTGGGAGGGCCTCGTCGGGTCGAGCAGTACTTC
cdr3_aa: CASLLGGPRRVEQYF

v_call: TRBV19
clone_size: NA
j_call: TRBJ1-5
d_call: NA
cdr3_nt: TGTGCCAGTAGTACTGACAGGAGCAATCAGCCCCAGCATTTT
cdr3_aa: CASSTDRSNQPQHF

v_call: TRBV19
clone_size: NA
j_call: TRBJ1-3
d_call: NA
cdr3_nt: TGTGCCAGTAGTATATACCCGGGCTCTGGAAACACCATATATTTT
cdr3_aa: CASSIYPGSGNTIYF

v_call: TRBV3-1/TRBV3-2
clone_size: NA
j_call: TRBJ2-5
d_call: NA
cdr3_nt: TGTGCCAGCAGCCAACTAACTGGGGAGGATAGGGGCCCAAGGGAGACCCAGTACTTC
cdr3_aa: CASSQLTGEDRGPRETQYF

v_call: TRBV7-2
clone_size: NA
j_call: TRBJ2-1
d_call: NA
cdr3_nt: TGTGCCAGCAGATCACCGGGACTGGGAGGGGGTGAGCAGTTCTTC
cdr3_aa: CASRSPGLGGGEQFF

v_call: TRBV19
clone_size: NA
j_call: TRBJ1-6
d_call: NA
cdr3_nt: TGTGCCAGTAGTATTTTATCAGGGTTAGATTCACCCCTCCACTTT
cdr3_aa: CASSILSGLDSPLHF

v_call: TRBV7-9
clone_size: NA
j_call: TRBJ1-6
d_call: NA
cdr3_nt: TGTGCCAGCAGCGCCCGGACAACCGGGAGCTCCTATAATTCACCCCTCCACTTT
cdr3_aa: CASSARTTGSSYNSPLHF

v_call: TRBV3-1/TRBV3-2
clone_size: NA
j_call: TRBJ2-7
d_call: NA
cdr3_nt: TGTGCCAGCAGCCTTGGACAGGGAGGGCCCTACGAGCAGTACTTC
cdr3_aa: CASSLGQGGPYEQYF

v_call: TRBV6-2/TRBV6-3
clone_size: NA
j_call: TRBJ2-7
d_call: TRBD1
cdr3_nt: TGTGCCAGCAGCCCGGGACAGGGGGCCTACGAGCAGTACTTC
cdr3_aa: CASSPGQGAYEQYF

v_call: TRBV10-1
clone_size: NA
j_call: TRBJ1-5
d_call: NA
cdr3_nt: TGCGCCAGCAGCGGAGGTCAGTGGTATTTT
cdr3_aa: CASSGGQWYF

v_call: TRBV18
clone_size: NA
j_call: TRBJ2-7
d_call: TRBD1
cdr3_nt: TGTGCCAGCTCAAGGACAGGTTCCTACGAGCAGTACTTC
cdr3_aa: CASSRTGSYEQYF

v_call: TRBV7-8
clone_size: NA
j_call: TRBJ2-3
d_call: TRBD2
cdr3_nt: TGTGCCAGCAGCTTAAGAGTCCCCCTACGAGCGGGGGTCACAGATACGCAGTATTTT
cdr3_aa: CASSLRVPLRAGVTDTQYF

v_call: TRBV12-3/TRBV12-4
clone_size: NA
j_call: TRBJ1-2
d_call: NA
cdr3_nt: TGTGCCAGCAGTTTACAGGGTGGATATGGCTACACCTTC
cdr3_aa: CASSLQGGYGYTF

v_call: TRBV30
clone_size: NA
j_call: TRBJ2-5
d_call: NA
cdr3_nt: TGTGCCTGGAGTGTAGCAGGGGTGGAGACCCAGTACTTC
cdr3_aa: CAWSVAGVETQYF

v_call: TRBV9
clone_size: NA
j_call: TRBJ2-2
d_call: TRBD1
cdr3_nt: TGTGCCAGCAGCCTCGACAGGGGTTCCACCGGGGAGCTGTTTTTT
cdr3_aa: CASSLDRGSTGELFF

v_call: TRBV6-4
clone_size: NA
j_call: TRBJ1-2
d_call: NA
cdr3_nt: TGTGCCAGCAGTATGCCCCGACAGGTGAACTATGGCTACACCTTC
cdr3_aa: CASSMPRQVNYGYTF

v_call: TRBV30
clone_size: once
j_call: TRBJ1-2
d_call: TRBD1
cdr3_nt: TGTGCCTGGAGTGGGACAGGGAGACTATCATCCGACTTC
cdr3_aa: CAWSGTGRLSSDF

v_call: TRBV6-2/TRBV6-3
clone_size: NA
j_call: TRBJ2-3
d_call: NA
cdr3_nt: TGTGCCAGCAGTTACTCGATGCAGGGGCAGAGCGCAGATACGCAGTATTTT
cdr3_aa: CASSYSMQGQSADTQYF

v_call: TRBV7-3
clone_size: NA
j_call: TRBJ2-5
d_call: TRBD1
cdr3_nt: TGTGCCAGCAGCCAAGTAGGGACAGGGAGAGAGACCCAGTACTTC
cdr3_aa: CASSQVGTGRETQYF

v_call: TRBV18
clone_size: NA
j_call: TRBJ2-7
d_call: NA
cdr3_nt: TGTGCCAGCTCACCCAAGGCTAGCATGGGCGAGCAGTACTTC
cdr3_aa: CASSPKASMGEQYF

v_call: TRBV6-5
clone_size: NA
j_call: TRBJ2-4
d_call: NA
cdr3_nt: TGTGCCAGCAGTAGGGGTAAAGCCAAAAACATTCAGTACTTC
cdr3_aa: CASSRGKAKNIQYF

v_call: TRBV4-2
clone_size: NA
j_call: TRBJ2-3
d_call: NA
cdr3_nt: TGTGCCAGCAGCCAAGATCGGGTTGGCACAGATACGCAGTATTTT
cdr3_aa: CASSQDRVGTDTQYF

v_call: TRBV21-1
clone_size: NA
j_call: TRBJ1-2
d_call: NA
cdr3_nt: TGTGCCAGCAGCAATTTTCCCAGGGGCCGAAAGGGCCCTAATACTAACTATGGCTACACCTTC
cdr3_aa: CASSNFPRGRKGPNTNYGYTF

v_call: TRBV6-5
clone_size: NA
j_call: TRBJ1-5
d_call: NA
cdr3_nt: TGTGCCAGCAGTCACGGGGGTAGCAATCAGCCCCAGCATTTT
cdr3_aa: CASSHGGSNQPQHF

v_call: TRBV2
clone_size: NA
j_call: TRBJ2-7
d_call: TRBD2
cdr3_nt: TGTGCCAGCAAAGAAGGGACTCCCGGTCGGGGGGACGAGCAGTACTTC
cdr3_aa: CASKEGTPGRGDEQYF

v_call: TRBV3-1/TRBV3-2
clone_size: NA
j_call: TRBJ2-3
d_call: TRBD2
cdr3_nt: TGTGCCAGCAGCCAATACGGACTAGCGGGAAGAGATACGCAGTATTTT
cdr3_aa: CASSQYGLAGRDTQYF

v_call: TRBV30
clone_size: NA
j_call: TRBJ1-6
d_call: NA
cdr3_nt: TGTGCCTGGACCCTTGGGCAGTATAATTCACCCCTCCACTTT
cdr3_aa: CAWTLGQYNSPLHF

v_call: TRBV6-5
clone_size: NA
j_call: TRBJ1-1
d_call: TRBD1
cdr3_nt: TGTGCCAGCAGAACGGGACAGATGAACACTGAAGCTTTCTTT
cdr3_aa: CASRTGQMNTEAFF

v_call: TRBV7-2
clone_size: once
j_call: TRBJ2-1
d_call: NA
cdr3_nt: TGTGCCAGCAGCTTAGCGCACGGAGCTGAGCAGTTCTTC
cdr3_aa: CASSLAHGAEQFF

v_call: TRBV11-2
clone_size: few
j_call: TRBJ1-5
d_call: NA
cdr3_nt: TGTGCCAGCACCCCGCCCCTGCCGGGAAGGTGGCACAATCAGCCCCAGCATTTT
cdr3_aa: CASTPPLPGRWHNQPQHF

v_call: TRBV6-5
clone_size: NA
j_call: TRBJ1-5
d_call: NA
cdr3_nt: TGTGCCAGCAGACCCGCGGGGTCTAGCAATCAGCCCCAGCATTTT
cdr3_aa: CASRPAGSSNQPQHF

v_call: TRBV19
clone_size: NA
j_call: TRBJ1-5
d_call: TRBD1
cdr3_nt: TGTGCCAGTAGTACCGGACAGGGGGGAAATCAGCCCCAGCATTTT
cdr3_aa: CASSTGQGGNQPQHF

v_call: TRBV11-2
clone_size: NA
j_call: TRBJ1-2
d_call: NA
cdr3_nt: TGTGCCAGCAGGCTTGAAACGGCGGATGGCTACACCTTC
cdr3_aa: CASRLETADGYTF

v_call: TRBV5-5
clone_size: NA
j_call: TRBJ2-7
d_call: NA
cdr3_nt: TGTGCCAGCAGCTTGCTAAATAACGAGCGGCAGTACTTC
cdr3_aa: CASSLLNNERQYF

v_call: TRBV4-3
clone_size: NA
j_call: TRBJ2-7
d_call: NA
cdr3_nt: TGCGCCAGCAGCCAAGCGGTTAAGAGCTCCTACGAGCAGTACTTC
cdr3_aa: CASSQAVKSSYEQYF

v_call: TRBV18
clone_size: NA
j_call: TRBJ2-1
d_call: NA
cdr3_nt: TGTGCCAGCTCACCCCAGACAGCCTACAATGAGCAGTTCTTC
cdr3_aa: CASSPQTAYNEQFF